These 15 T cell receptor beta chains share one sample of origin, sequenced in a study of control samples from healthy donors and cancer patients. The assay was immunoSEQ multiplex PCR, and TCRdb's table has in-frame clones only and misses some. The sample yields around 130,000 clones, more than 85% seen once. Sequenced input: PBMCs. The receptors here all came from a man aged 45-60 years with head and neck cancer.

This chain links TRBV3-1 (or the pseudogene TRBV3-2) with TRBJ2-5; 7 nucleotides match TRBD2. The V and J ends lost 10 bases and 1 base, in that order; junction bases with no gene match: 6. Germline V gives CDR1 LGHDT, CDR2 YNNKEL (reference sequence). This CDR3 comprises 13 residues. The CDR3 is CATTRTSQETQYF. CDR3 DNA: TGTGCCACCACGAGGACTAGCCAAGAGACCCAGTACTTC.

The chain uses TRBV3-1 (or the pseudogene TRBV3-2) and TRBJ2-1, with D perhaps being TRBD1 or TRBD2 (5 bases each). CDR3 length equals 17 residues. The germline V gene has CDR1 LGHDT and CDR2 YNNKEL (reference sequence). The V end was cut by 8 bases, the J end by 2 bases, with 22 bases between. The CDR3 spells CASGRGIPGAPYNEQFF. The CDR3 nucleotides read TGTGCCAGCGGAAGGGGCATACCCGGGGCTCCCTACAATGAGCAGTTCTTC.

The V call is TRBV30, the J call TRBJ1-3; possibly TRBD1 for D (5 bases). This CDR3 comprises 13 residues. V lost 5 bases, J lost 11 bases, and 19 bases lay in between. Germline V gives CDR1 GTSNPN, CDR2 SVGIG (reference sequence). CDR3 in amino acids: CAWGGGPRRAIYF. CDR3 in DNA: TGTGCCTGGGGTGGGGGACCTAGACGTGCCATATATTTT.

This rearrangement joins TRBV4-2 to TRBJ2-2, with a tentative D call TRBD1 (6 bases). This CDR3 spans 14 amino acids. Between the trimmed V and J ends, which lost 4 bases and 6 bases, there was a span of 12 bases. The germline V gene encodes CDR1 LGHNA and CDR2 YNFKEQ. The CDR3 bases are TGTGCCAGCAGCCCTTGGGACATTTCCGGGGAGCTGTTTTTT. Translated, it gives CASSPWDISGELFF.

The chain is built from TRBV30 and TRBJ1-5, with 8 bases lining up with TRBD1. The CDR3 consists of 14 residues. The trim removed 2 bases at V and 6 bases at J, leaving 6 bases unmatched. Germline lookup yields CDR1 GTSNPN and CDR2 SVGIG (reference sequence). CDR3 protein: CAWSQGAPGQPQHF. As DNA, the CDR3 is TGTGCCTGGAGTCAGGGGGCCCCTGGTCAGCCCCAGCATTTT.

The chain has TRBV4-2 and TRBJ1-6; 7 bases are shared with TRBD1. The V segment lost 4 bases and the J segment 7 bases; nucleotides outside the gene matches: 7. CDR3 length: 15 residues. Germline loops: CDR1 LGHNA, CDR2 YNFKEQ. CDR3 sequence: CASSPSGTANSPLHF. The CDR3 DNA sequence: TGTGCCAGCAGCCCCTCCGGGACAGCCAATTCACCCCTCCACTTT.

In DNA, the CDR3 is TGTGCCAGCAGTTTATCAGTCCCCTCCCGACAGAATTATAATTCACCCCTCCACTTT. Its protein is CASSLSVPSRQNYNSPLHF. This chain joins TRBV28 and TRBJ1-6, with a weak D call TRBD1 (5 bases). The CDR3 loop spans 19 amino acids. Germline V gene lookup returns CDR1 MDHEN and CDR2 SYDVKM. V lost 1 base and J 4 bases, leaving 20 bases between the germline ends. The full variable domain, completed using reference TRBV28 and TRBJ1-6, is DVKVTQSSRYLVKRTGEKVFLECVQDMDHENMFWYRQDPGLGLRLIYFSYDVKMKEKGDIPEGYSVSREKKERFSLILESASTNQTSMYLCASSLSVPSRQNYNSPLHFGNGTRLTVT.

CDR3 protein: CATSDAAGTGLEKLFF. CDR3 DNA: TGTGCCACCAGTGATGCCGCCGGGACAGGGCTTGAAAAACTGTTTTTT. The chain joins TRBV24-1 to TRBJ1-4; TRBD1 matches 9 bases. The germline CDR1 and CDR2 sequences are KGHDR and SFDVKD. Trimming cost V 3 bases and J 7 bases; bases outside gene matches: 8. The CDR3 runs to 16 residues.

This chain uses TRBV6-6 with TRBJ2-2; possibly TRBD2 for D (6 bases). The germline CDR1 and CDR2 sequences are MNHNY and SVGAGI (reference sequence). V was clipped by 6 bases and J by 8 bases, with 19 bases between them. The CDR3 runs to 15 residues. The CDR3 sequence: CASSPPGLTAGELFF. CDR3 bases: TGTGCCAGCAGCCCACCGGGACTGACTGCGGGGGAGCTGTTTTTT.

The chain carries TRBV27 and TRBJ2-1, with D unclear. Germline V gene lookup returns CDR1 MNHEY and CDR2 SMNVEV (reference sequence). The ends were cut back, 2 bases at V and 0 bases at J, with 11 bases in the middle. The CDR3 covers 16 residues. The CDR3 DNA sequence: TGTGCCAGCAGTTTAAGGGTTACGAGCTCCTACAATGAGCAGTTCTTC. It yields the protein CASSLRVTSSYNEQFF.

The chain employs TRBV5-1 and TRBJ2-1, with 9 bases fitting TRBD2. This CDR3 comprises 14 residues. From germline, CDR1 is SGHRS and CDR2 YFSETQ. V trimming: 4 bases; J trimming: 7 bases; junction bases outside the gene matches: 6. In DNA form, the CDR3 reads TGCGCCAGCAGCCCTGCGGGGGGGAGGAATGAGCAGTTCTTC. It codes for CASSPAGGRNEQFF.

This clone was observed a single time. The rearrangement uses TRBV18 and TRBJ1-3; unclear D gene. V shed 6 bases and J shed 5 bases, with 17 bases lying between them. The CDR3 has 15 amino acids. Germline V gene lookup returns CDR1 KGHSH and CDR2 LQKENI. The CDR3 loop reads CASSNQDSARNTIYF. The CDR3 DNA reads TGTGCCAGCTCTAACCAAGACTCAGCGCGAAACACCATATATTTT.

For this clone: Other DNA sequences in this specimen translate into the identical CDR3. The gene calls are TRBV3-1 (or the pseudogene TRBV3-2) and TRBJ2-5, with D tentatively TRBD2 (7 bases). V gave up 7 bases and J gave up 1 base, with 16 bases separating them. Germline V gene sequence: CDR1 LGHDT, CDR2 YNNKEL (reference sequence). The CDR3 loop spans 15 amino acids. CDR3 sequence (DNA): TGTGCCAGCAACTCAAGAGGGGGGGGCCAAGAGACCCAGTACTTC. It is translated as CASNSRGGGQETQYF.

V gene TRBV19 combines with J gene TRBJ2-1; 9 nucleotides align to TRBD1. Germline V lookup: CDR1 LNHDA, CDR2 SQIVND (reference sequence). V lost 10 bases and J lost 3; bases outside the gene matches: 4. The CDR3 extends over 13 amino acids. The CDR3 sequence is CATQDRGYNEQFF. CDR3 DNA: TGTGCCACTCAGGACAGGGGCTACAATGAGCAGTTCTTC. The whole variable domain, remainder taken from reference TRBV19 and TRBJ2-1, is DGGITQSPKYLFRKEGQNVTLSCEQNLNHDAMYWYRQDPGQGLRLIYYSQIVNDFQKGDIAEGYSVSREKKESFPLTVTSAQKNPTAFYLCATQDRGYNEQFFGPGTRLTVL.

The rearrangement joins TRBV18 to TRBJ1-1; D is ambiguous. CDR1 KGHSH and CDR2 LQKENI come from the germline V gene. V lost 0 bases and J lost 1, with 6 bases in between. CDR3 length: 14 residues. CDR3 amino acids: CASSPPNRNTEAFF. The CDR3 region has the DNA TGTGCCAGCTCACCACCGAACCGGAACACTGAAGCTTTCTTT.